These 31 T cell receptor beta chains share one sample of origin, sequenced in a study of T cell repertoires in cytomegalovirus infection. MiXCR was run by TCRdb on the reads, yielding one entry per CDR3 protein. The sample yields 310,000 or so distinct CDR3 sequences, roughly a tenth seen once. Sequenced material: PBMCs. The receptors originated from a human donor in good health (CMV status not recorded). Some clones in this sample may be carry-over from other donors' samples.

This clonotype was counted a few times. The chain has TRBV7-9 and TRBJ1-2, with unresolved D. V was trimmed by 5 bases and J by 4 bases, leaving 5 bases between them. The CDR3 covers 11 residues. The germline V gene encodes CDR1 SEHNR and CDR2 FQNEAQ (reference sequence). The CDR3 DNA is TGTGCCAGCAGCCAGACCTATGGCTACACCTTC. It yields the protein CASSQTYGYTF.

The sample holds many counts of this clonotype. DNA of the CDR3: TGTGCCATCAGTGAGTCGGGGGGCTCCCACGAGCAGTACGTC. It encodes CAISESGGSHEQYV. J is TRBJ2-7 and V is TRBV10-3; D assignment may be TRBD1 or TRBD2 (6 bases each). CDR1 ENHRY and CDR2 SYGVKD come from the germline V gene. The CDR3 is 14 amino acids.

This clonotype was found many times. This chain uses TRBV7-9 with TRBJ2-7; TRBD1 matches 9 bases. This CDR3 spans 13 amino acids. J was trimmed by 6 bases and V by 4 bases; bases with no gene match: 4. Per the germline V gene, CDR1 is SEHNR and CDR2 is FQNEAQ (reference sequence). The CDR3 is CASSWTGVAEQYF. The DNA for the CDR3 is TGTGCCAGCAGCTGGACAGGGGTGGCCGAGCAGTACTTC.

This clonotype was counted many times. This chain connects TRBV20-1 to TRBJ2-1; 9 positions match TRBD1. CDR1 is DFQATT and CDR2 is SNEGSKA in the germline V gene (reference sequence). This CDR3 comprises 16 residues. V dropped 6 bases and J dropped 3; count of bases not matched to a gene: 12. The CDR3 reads CSASETGTGYYNEQFF. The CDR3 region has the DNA TGCAGTGCCAGTGAGACCGGGACAGGGTACTACAATGAGCAGTTCTTC.

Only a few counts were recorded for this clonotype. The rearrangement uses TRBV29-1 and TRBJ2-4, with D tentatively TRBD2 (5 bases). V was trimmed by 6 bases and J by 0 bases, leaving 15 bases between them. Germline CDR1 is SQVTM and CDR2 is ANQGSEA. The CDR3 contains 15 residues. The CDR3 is CSVEEETVAKNIQYF. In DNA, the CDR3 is TGCAGCGTGGAGGAGGAGACCGTAGCCAAAAACATTCAGTACTTC.

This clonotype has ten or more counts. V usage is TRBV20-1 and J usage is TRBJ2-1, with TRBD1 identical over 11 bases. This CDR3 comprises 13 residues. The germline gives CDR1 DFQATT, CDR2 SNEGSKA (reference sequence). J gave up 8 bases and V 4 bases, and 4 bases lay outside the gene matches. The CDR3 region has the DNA TGCAGTGCTACTCGGACAGGGGGCCATGAGCAGTTCTTC. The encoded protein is CSATRTGGHEQFF.

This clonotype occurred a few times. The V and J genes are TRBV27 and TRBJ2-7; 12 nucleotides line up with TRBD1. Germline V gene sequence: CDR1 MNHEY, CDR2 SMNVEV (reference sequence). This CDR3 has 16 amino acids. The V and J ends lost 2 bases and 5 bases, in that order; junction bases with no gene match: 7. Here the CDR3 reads CASSLEGTGGYHEQYV. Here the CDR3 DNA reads TGTGCCAGCAGTTTAGAGGGGACAGGGGGCTACCACGAGCAGTACGTC.

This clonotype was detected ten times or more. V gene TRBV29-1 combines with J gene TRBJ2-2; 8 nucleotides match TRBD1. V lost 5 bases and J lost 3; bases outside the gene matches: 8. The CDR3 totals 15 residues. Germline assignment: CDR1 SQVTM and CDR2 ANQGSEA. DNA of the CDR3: TGCAGCGTTTCAGGACAGGGCCCGGACACCGGGGAGCTGTTTTTT. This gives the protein CSVSGQGPDTGELFF.

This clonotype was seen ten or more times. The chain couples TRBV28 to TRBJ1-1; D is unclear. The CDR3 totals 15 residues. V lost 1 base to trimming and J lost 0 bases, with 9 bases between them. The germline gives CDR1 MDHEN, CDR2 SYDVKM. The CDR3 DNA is TGTGCCAGCAGTTTATCTGGGCTCATGAACACTGAAGCTTTCTTT. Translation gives CASSLSGLMNTEAFF. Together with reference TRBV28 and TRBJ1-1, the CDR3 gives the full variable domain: DVKVTQSSRYLVKRTGEKVFLECVQDMDHENMFWYRQDPGLGLRLIYFSYDVKMKEKGDIPEGYSVSREKKERFSLILESASTNQTSMYLCASSLSGLMNTEAFFGQGTRLTVV.

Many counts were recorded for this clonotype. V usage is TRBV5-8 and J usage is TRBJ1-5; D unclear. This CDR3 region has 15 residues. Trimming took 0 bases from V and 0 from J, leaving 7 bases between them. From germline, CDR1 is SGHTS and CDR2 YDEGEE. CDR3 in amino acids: CASSLGGLSNQPQHF. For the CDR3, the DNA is TGTGCCAGCAGCTTGGGTGGGCTTAGCAATCAGCCCCAGCATTTT.

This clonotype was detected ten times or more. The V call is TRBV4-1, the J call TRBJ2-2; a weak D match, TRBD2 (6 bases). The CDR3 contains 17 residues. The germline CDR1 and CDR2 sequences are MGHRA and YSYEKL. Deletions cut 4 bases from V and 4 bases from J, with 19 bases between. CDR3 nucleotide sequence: TGCGCCAGCAGCCCTCAAATGTGGCGGGGTACCACCGGGGAGCTGTTTTTT. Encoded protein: CASSPQMWRGTTGELFF.

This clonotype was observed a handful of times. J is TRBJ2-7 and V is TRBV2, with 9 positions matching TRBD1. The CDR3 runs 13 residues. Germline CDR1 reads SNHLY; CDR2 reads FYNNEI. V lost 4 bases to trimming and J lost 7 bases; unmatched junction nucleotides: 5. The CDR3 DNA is TGTGCCAGCAGTGGAGGGACAGGGTTTGAGCAGTACGTC. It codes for CASSGGTGFEQYV.

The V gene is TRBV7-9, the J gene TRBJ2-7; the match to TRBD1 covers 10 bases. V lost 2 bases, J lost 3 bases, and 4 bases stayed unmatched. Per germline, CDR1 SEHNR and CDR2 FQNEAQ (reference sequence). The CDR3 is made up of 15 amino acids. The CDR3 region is CASSLRGTGDYEQYF. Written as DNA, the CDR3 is TGTGCCAGCAGCTTACGCGGGACAGGGGACTACGAGCAGTACTTC.

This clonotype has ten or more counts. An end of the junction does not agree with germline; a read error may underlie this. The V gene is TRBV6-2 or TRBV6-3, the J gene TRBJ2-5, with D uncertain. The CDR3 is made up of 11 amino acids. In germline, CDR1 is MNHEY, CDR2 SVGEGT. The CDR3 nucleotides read TGTGCCAGCAGGTACCAAGACACCCAGTACTTC. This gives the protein CASRYQDTQYF.

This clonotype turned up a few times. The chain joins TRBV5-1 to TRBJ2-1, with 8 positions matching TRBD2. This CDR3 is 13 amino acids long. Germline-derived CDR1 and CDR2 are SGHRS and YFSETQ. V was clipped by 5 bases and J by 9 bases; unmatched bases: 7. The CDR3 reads CASRAGTRFEQFF. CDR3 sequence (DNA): TGCGCCAGCAGAGCCGGGACTAGGTTTGAGCAGTTCTTC.

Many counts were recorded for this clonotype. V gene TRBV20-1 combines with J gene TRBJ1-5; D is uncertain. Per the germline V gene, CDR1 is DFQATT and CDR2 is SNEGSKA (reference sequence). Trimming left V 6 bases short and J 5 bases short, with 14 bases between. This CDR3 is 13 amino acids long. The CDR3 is CSAEAGDDQPQHF. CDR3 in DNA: TGCAGTGCGGAGGCAGGAGACGATCAGCCCCAGCATTTT.

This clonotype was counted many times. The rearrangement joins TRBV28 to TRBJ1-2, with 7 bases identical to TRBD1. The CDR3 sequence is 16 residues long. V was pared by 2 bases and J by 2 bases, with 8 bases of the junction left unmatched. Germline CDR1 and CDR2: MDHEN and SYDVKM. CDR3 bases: TGTGCCAGCAGTTTAGATGCAGGGGGGTTGAACTATGGCTACACCTTC. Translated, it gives CASSLDAGGLNYGYTF.

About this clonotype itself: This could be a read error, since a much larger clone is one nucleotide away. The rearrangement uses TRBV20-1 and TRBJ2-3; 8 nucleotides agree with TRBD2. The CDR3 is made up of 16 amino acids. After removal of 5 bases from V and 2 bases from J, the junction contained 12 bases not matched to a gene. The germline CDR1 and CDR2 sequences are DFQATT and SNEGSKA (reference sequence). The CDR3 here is CSAPSETSATTDTQYF. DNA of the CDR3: TGCAGTGCTCCATCGGAGACTAGCGCGACCACAGATACGCAGTATTTT.

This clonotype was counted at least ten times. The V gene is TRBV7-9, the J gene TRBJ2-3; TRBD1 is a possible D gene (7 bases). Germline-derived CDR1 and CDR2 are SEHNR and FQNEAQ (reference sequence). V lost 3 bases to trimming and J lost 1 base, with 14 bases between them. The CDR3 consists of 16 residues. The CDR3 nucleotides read TGTGCCAGCAGCTTGGAGTGGAGGGGGCGCACAGATACGCAGTATTTT. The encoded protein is CASSLEWRGRTDTQYF. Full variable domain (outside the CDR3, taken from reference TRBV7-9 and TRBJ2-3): DTGVSQNPRHKITKRGQNVTFRCDPISEHNRLYWYRQTLGQGPEFLTYFQNEAQLEKSRLLSDRFSAERPKGSFSTLEIQRTEQGDSAMYLCASSLEWRGRTDTQYFGPGTRLTVL.

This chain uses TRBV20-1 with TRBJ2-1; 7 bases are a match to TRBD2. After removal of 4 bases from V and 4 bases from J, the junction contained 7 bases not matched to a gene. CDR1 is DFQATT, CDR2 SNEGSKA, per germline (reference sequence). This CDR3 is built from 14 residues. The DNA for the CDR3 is TGCAGTGCTAACGGGGGGTACTTTTACAATGAGCAGTTCTTC. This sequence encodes CSANGGYFYNEQFF.

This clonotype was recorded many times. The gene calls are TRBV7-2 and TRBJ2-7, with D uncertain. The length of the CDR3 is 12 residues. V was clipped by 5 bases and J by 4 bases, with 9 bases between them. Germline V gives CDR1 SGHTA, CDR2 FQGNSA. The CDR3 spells CASSPPGYEQYF. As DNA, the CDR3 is TGTGCCAGCAGCCCCCCGGGTTACGAGCAGTACTTC.

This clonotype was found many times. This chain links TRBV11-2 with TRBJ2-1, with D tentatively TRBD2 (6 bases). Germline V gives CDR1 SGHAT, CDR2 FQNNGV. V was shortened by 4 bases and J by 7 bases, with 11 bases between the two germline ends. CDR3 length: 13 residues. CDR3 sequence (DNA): TGTGCCAGCAGCTCGAAGCGGGCGAATGAGCAGTTCTTC. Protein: CASSSKRANEQFF.

The CDR3 DNA sequence: TGTGCCAGCAGCGTCTTTGAAGGTGGAAACATTCAGTACTTC. It yields the protein CASSVFEGGNIQYF. V usage is TRBV9 and J usage is TRBJ2-4; unclear D gene. V was pared by 2 bases and J by 6 bases, with 12 bases between. The germline CDR1 and CDR2 sequences are SGDLS and YYNGEE. The CDR3 runs to 14 residues.

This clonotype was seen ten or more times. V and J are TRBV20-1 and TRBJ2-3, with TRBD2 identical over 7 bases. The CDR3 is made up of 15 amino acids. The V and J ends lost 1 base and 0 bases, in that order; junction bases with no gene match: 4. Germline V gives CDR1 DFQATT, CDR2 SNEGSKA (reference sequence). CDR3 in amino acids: CSARVGRGSTDTQYF. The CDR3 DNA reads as TGCAGTGCTAGAGTGGGGCGGGGGAGCACAGATACGCAGTATTTT.

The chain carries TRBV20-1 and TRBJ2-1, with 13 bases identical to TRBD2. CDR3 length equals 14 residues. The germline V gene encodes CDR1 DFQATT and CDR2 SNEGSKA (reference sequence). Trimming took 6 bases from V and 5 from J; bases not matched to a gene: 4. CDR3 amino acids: CSARLAGGNNEQFF. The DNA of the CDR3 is TGCAGTGCCCGACTAGCGGGGGGAAACAATGAGCAGTTCTTC.

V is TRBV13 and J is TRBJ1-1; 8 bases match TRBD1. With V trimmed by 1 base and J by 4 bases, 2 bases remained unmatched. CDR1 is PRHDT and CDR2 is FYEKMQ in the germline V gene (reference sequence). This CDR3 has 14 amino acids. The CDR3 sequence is CASSLARGPTEAFF. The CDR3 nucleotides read TGTGCCAGCAGCTTAGCCAGGGGGCCCACTGAAGCTTTCTTT.

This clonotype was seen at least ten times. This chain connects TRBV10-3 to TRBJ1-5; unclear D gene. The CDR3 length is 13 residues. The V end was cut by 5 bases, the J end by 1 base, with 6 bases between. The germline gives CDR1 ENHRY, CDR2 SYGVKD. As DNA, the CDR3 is TGTGCCATCAGTTTTAACAGCAATCAGCCCCAGCATTTT. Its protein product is CAISFNSNQPQHF.

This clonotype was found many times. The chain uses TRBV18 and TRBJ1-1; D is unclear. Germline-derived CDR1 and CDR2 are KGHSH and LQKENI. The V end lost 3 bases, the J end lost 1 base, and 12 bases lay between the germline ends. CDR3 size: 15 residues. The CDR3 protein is CASSPSRAKNTEAFF. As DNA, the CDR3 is TGTGCCAGCTCACCCTCGAGGGCCAAGAACACTGAAGCTTTCTTT.

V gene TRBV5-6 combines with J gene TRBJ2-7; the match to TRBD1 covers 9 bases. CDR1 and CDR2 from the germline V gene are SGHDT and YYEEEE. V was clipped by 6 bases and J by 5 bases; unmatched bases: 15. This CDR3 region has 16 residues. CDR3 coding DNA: TGTGCCAGCAAATCACGGGACAGGGTTCAGGGGGACGAGCAGTACGTC. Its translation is CASKSRDRVQGDEQYV.

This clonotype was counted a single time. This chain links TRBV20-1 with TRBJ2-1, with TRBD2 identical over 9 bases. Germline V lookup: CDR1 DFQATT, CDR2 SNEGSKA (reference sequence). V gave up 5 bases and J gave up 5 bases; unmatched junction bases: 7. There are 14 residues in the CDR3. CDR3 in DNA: TGCAGTGCTGGGCGGGGGGGAAGAAACAATGAGCAGTTCTTC. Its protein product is CSAGRGGRNNEQFF.

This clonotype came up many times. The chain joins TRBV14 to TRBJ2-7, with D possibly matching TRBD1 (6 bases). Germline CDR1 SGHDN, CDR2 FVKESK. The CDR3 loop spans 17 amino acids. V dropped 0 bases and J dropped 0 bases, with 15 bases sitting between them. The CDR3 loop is CASSQERGSGSSYEQYF. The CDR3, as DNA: TGTGCCAGCAGCCAAGAGAGGGGGTCCGGAAGCTCCTACGAGCAGTACTTC. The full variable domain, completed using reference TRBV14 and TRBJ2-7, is EAGVTQFPSHSVIEKGQTVTLRCDPISGHDNLYWYRRVMGKEIKFLLHFVKESKQDESGMPNNRFLAERTGGTYSTLKVQPAELEDSGVYFCASSQERGSGSSYEQYFGPGTRLTVT.